A single TCR beta chain is shown here with its context. Its antigen is not yet known. Its ends do not fully match the called genes, so a read error is possible. TCR beta repertoires were profiled from peripheral blood of approximately 13 young patients with multiple sclerosis to demonstrate the VDJtools post-analysis software. The multiple sclerosis patients were children and adolescents ranging in age from roughly 6 to 16 years. Preparation of the library involved PCR. The reads were generated on an Illumina HiSeq 2500. Unique molecular identifiers were incorporated into TCR beta cDNA libraries to reduce PCR and sequencing biases. Roughly 0.5 million cDNA molecules were obtained per 1 to 10 million input T cells, so each molecule approximated one T cell. The patient libraries were prepared and sequenced using the same protocol as the earlier healthy control dataset. Samples belonging to the same batch were prepared together, multiplexed and sequenced on a shared HiSeq lane. As for how the authors treated the data: Raw barcoded reads were processed with MIGEC, discarding single-read molecular identifier groups before consensus assembly and CDR3 extraction. Clonotype tables were post-analysed with VDJtools, and diversity was normalized by down-sampling all datasets to the smallest sample size. Repertoire overlap clustering matched CDR3 amino acid but not nucleotide sequences to correct batch-related cross-sample contamination. The raw public data were reprocessed by TCRdb itself: fastp quality trimming at Q25, MiXCR clonotype calling, in-frame beta chains only. Each CDR3 protein gets just one entry, which takes the most common genes and DNA from the rows behind it. The V and J calls were determined by TCRdb, not by the authors. The sample table contains hundreds of thousands of distinct CDR3 sequences; only one count was recorded for 59% of them. In total, the top ten clones hold around 10% of the sample.

These data are taken from a study of post-analysis software for immune sequencing data (dated by TCRdb to between 2015 and 2017). Some background on the complete study: Relapsing-remitting, secondary progressive and progressive-relapsing multiple sclerosis were recorded as disease courses, and subtype annotation was lacking for some patients. Patient repertoires were compared against about a dozen previously published healthy control repertoires from donors aged about 6 to 27 years. A subset of samples was prepared in parallel using single-end sample barcoding, then pooled and co-amplified after Illumina adapter ligation.

Study-wide conclusions, independent of this receptor: The control group was slightly older than the multiple sclerosis patient group. Strong co-clustering of samples prepared in the same batch was shown by direct clustering with F measure, prompting a batch-effect correction. Multiple sclerosis patients had significantly lower normalized Chao1 diversity than controls, a result that suggests substantial peripheral T-cell clonal expansion.

The TCR was taken from a girl aged 2 to 9 with multiple sclerosis. Input material: blood.

The CDR3 protein is CTSSIRLAGPNEQFF. The nucleotide sequence reads as follows: TGTACCAGCAGCATCAGACTAGCGGGACCGAATGAGCAGTTCTTC. The sequence is built from TRBV11-2 and TRBJ2-1, with TRBD2 identical over 11 junction bases. The germline V gene yields SGHAT for CDR1 and FQNNGV for CDR2. Including cysteine and phenylalanine, the CDR3 has 15 amino acids. Of all the DNA, just the CDR3 is kept, 45 bases in frame from base 1.